A single T cell receptor beta chain is shown here with its context. Antigen: not known. With duration under 3 months, ophthalmopathy was active: Clinical Activity Score at least 3, NOSPECS at least 4. Those patients with uncontrolled infection, other autoimmune disease, pregnancy or lactation were excluded. Amplification yielded TCR beta CDR3 regions, with RNA transcripts as the source. In the first-round RT-PCR of the TCR CDR3, the HTBI primer set was used. TCRdb fed the multiplex PCR reads into MiXCR, producing one record per CDR3 protein. The sample carries under 300,000 distinct CDR3 sequences, 20% to 25% recorded once. The sample is drawn from a study of T cells in Graves' hyperthyroidism and ophthalmopathy. Overall study results and limits: By a 13 V-J model, ophthalmopathy was set apart from stable hyperthyroidism. The model's output predicted ophthalmopathy at a median of roughly 6.9 months prior to onset.

The receptor's source is a man aged 30 to 45 with Graves' ophthalmopathy. Source material: blood.

CDR3 residues: CASSPRGGTLPSRADYGYTF. CDR3 nucleotide sequence: TGTGCCAGCAGCCCTAGGGGAGGTACTCTTCCTTCACGCGCAGATTATGGCTACACCTTC. The chain recombines TRBV9 with TRBJ1-2, with D tentatively TRBD1 (5 bases). Germline V gene data show CDR1 as SGDLS and CDR2 as YYNGEE. This CDR3 contains 20 residues. V lost 4 bases and J 5 bases, leaving 33 bases between the germline ends.